This T cell receptor beta chain derives from a study of blood T cell repertoires in COVID-19. For the study at large: COVID-19 samples from acute and convalescent phases originated in the United States, Italy and Spain. In each case, the material was cDNA or gDNA derived from T cells, B-cell-depleted T cells, or PBMCs.

Assay used: immunoSEQ multiplex PCR; TCRdb lists only in-frame clones, some missing. The sample records 300,000 or so clones, about 89% being singletons. The sample was peripheral blood. The sequence came from a woman aged 40 to 50 who had recovered from COVID-19.

The CDR3 protein is CASSSTGGETQYF. The CDR3 DNA is TGTGCCAGCAGCTCCACCGGGGGTGAGACCCAGTACTTC. The J gene is TRBJ2-5, the V gene TRBV7-3; weak D call: TRBD2 (6 bases). CDR3 length equals 13 residues. Germline CDR1 SGHTA, CDR2 FQGTGA. Between the trimmed V and J ends, which lost 4 bases and 5 bases, there was a span of 11 bases. The full variable domain, its missing parts supplied by reference TRBV7-3 and TRBJ2-5, is GAGVSQTPSNKVTEKGKYVELRCDPISGHTALYWYRQSLGQGPEFLIYFQGTGAADDSGLPNDRFFAVRPEGSVSTLKIQRTERGDSAVYLCASSSTGGETQYFGPGTRLLVL.